This is a list of T cell receptor beta chains from one sample in a study of blood T cell repertoires in COVID-19. Using immunoSEQ multiplex PCR, the repertoire was profiled, and TCRdb retains in-frame clones only, with some absent. Of a few hundred thousand clones in the sample, 65% to 90% were seen once. Sequencing input: PBMCs or T cells enriched from blood (not recorded which). These receptors were obtained from a woman aged 18-29 years who had recovered from COVID-19. The CDR3 runs from the conserved cysteine through the conserved F or W. The D gene is left open where the match is weak. Only some rows state a clone size, as once, few, many or a class for expanded clones.

v_call	cdr3_length	j_call	d_call	clone_size	cdr3_aa	cdr3_nt
TRBV9	17	TRBJ1-1	.	.	CASSVPGSIQKNTEAFF	TGTGCCAGCAGCGTTCCAGGGTCGATACAGAAGAACACTGAAGCTTTCTTT
TRBV25-1	14	TRBJ1-2	TRBD1	.	CASTPGGGRTGYTF	TGTGCCAGCACTCCAGGGGGCGGCCGTACGGGCTACACCTTC
TRBV5-1	14	TRBJ2-7	TRBD1	.	CASSLGQGDLEQYF	TGCGCCAGCAGCTTGGGACAGGGGGACCTCGAGCAGTACTTC
TRBV13	14	TRBJ1-1	.	.	CASSPKGENTEAFF	TGTGCCAGCAGCCCCAAGGGGGAGAACACTGAAGCTTTCTTT
TRBV3-1/TRBV3-2	14	TRBJ2-7	TRBD2	.	CASSQDWEGYEQYF	TGTGCCAGCAGCCAAGATTGGGAGGGCTACGAGCAGTACTTC
TRBV19	13	TRBJ1-1	.	.	CASSPSMNTEAFF	TGTGCCAGTAGCCCGAGTATGAACACTGAAGCTTTCTTT
TRBV5-1	13	TRBJ2-5	.	.	CASSLASQETQYF	TGCGCCAGCAGTCTAGCAAGTCAAGAGACCCAGTACTTC
TRBV18	19	TRBJ2-6	TRBD1	.	CASSPYLGQVFSGANVLTF	TGTGCCAGCTCACCATACTTGGGACAGGTCTTCTCTGGGGCCAACGTCCTGACTTTC
TRBV5-4	12	TRBJ1-2	.	.	CASSSGGYGYTF	TGTGCCAGCAGCTCGGGTGGCTATGGCTACACCTTC
TRBV7-3	15	TRBJ1-6	.	.	CASSLNTGYNSPLHF	TGTGCCAGCAGCTTAAACACGGGCTATAATTCACCCCTCCACTTT
TRBV7-9	12	TRBJ2-1	.	.	CASSQNRVEQFF	TGTGCCAGCAGCCAGAACAGGGTCGAGCAGTTCTTC
TRBV4-1	15	TRBJ2-2	TRBD1	.	CASSQGQGLTGELFF	TGCGCCAGCAGCCAGGGACAGGGGCTCACCGGGGAGCTGTTTTTT
TRBV19	16	TRBJ1-4	TRBD1	.	CASRHRGGGTNEKLFF	TGTGCCAGTAGGCACAGGGGCGGTGGGACTAATGAAAAACTGTTTTTT
TRBV10-1	15	TRBJ2-1	TRBD1	many	CASSELGQGKNEQFF	TGCGCCAGCAGTGAGTTGGGACAGGGAAAAAATGAGCAGTTCTTC
TRBV18	15	TRBJ2-5	TRBD1	once	CASSPGTGGRETQYF	TGTGCCAGCTCACCAGGGACAGGGGGCCGAGAGACCCAGTACTTC
TRBV27	15	TRBJ2-5	.	.	CASSLITGSTETQYF	TGTGCCAGCAGTTTGATCACAGGGTCCACGGAGACCCAGTACTTC
TRBV4-1	15	TRBJ1-3	.	.	CASSQPTSKGNTIYF	TGCGCCAGCAGCCAACCAACCAGTAAGGGAAACACCATATATTTT
TRBV7-9	16	TRBJ2-5	TRBD2	.	CASNTRPGLAAETQYF	TGTGCCAGCAATACTCGACCGGGACTAGCTGCGGAGACCCAGTACTTC
TRBV18	15	TRBJ2-1	TRBD1	.	CASSNTGTGYNEQFF	TGTGCCAGCTCAAATACCGGGACAGGGTACAATGAGCAGTTCTTC
TRBV28	13	TRBJ1-2	TRBD1	.	CAYGPGQPYGYTF	TGTGCCTACGGACCGGGACAGCCATATGGCTACACCTTC
TRBV5-4	16	TRBJ2-7	.	.	CASSSGVRGASYEQYF	TGTGCCAGCAGCTCGGGGGTCCGAGGGGCCTCCTACGAGCAGTACTTC
TRBV15	15	TRBJ1-4	.	few	CATSRPTGSPGKLFF	TGTGCCACCAGCAGGCCCACAGGCTCACCAGGGAAACTGTTTTTT
TRBV2	14	TRBJ2-2	.	.	CASSRTGSTGELFF	TGTGCCAGCAGCAGAACAGGATCAACCGGGGAGCTGTTTTTT
TRBV10-2	13	TRBJ1-2	TRBD1	.	CASGQGAYDGYTF	TGCGCCAGCGGCCAGGGGGCATATGATGGCTACACCTTC
TRBV24-1	16	TRBJ2-2	TRBD2	.	CATSDFLAGGTGELFF	TGTGCCACCAGTGATTTCCTAGCGGGGGGAACCGGGGAGCTGTTTTTT
TRBV19	14	TRBJ1-2	.	.	CASSIDWSDYGYTF	TGTGCCAGTAGTATAGATTGGTCGGACTATGGCTACACCTTC
TRBV6-2/TRBV6-3	17	TRBJ2-4	.	.	CASSYSSRGGAKNIQYF	TGTGCCAGCAGTTACTCGAGTCGAGGCGGGGCCAAAAACATTCAGTACTTC
TRBV2	15	TRBJ2-3	TRBD1	.	CASSEDRGMTDTQYF	TGTGCCAGCAGCGAGGACAGGGGGATGACAGATACGCAGTATTTT
TRBV11-2	14	TRBJ1-2	.	.	CASSFSDSNYGYTF	TGTGCCAGCAGCTTCTCCGACAGCAACTATGGCTACACCTTC
TRBV6-5	14	TRBJ1-1	.	.	CASSSQVENTEAFF	TGTGCCAGCAGTTCACAGGTGGAGAACACTGAAGCTTTCTTT
TRBV2	14	TRBJ2-7	.	.	CASWGGINLLGQYF	TGTGCCAGCTGGGGCGGGATTAATCTCTTGGGCCAGTACTTC
TRBV3-1/TRBV3-2	16	TRBJ1-5	TRBD1	once	CASSQSYGTGDQPQHF	TGTGCCAGCAGCCAGAGCTACGGGACAGGGGATCAGCCCCAGCATTTT
TRBV19	15	TRBJ1-1	.	.	CASSIMQGGGTEAFF	TGTGCCAGTAGTATAATGCAGGGAGGGGGCACTGAAGCTTTCTTT
TRBV11-2	18	TRBJ1-3	.	.	CASSLSTDRIIPGNTIYF	TGTGCCAGCAGCTTATCCACGGACAGAATCATCCCCGGGAACACCATATATTTT
TRBV5-1	14	TRBJ1-1	.	.	CASSLVPGPPEAFF	TGCGCCAGCAGCTTGGTCCCAGGGCCGCCTGAAGCTTTCTTT
TRBV9	14	TRBJ1-2	TRBD1	few	CASSVGQGGYGYTF	TGTGCCAGCAGCGTAGGGCAGGGGGGCTATGGCTACACCTTC
TRBV28	15	TRBJ1-2	.	.	CASSLLGRDKDGYTF	TGTGCCAGCAGTTTACTTGGCAGGGACAAGGATGGCTACACCTTC
TRBV9	15	TRBJ2-2	TRBD2	once	CASSRSGGFDGELFF	TGTGCCAGCAGCCGTAGCGGGGGGTTTGACGGGGAGCTGTTTTTT
TRBV28	17	TRBJ2-6	TRBD1	.	CASSLTGGSAGANVLTF	TGTGCCAGCAGTCTTACAGGGGGCTCAGCTGGGGCCAACGTCCTGACTTTC
TRBV28	15	TRBJ2-7	TRBD1	.	CASSSNRGSSYEQYF	TGTGCCAGCAGCTCCAACAGGGGTTCCTCCTACGAGCAGTACTTC
TRBV25-1	12	TRBJ1-2	.	.	CASSVFNYGYTF	TGTGCCAGCAGTGTCTTTAACTATGGCTACACCTTC
TRBV7-8	19	TRBJ1-6	TRBD1	.	CASSLKIPGQGRSHSPLHF	TGTGCCAGCAGCTTAAAGATACCGGGACAGGGAAGGAGTCATTCACCCCTCCACTTT
TRBV6-5	13	TRBJ1-1	TRBD1	.	CASTPDRDTEAFF	TGTGCCAGCACCCCGGACAGGGACACTGAAGCTTTCTTT
TRBV4-2	16	TRBJ2-1	TRBD2	.	CASSPVTSGGYNEQFF	TGTGCCAGCAGCCCCGTGACTAGCGGGGGCTACAATGAGCAGTTCTTC
TRBV27	16	TRBJ2-3	TRBD2	.	CASSLSSGTYTDTQYF	TGTGCCAGCAGTTTATCCAGCGGGACTTACACAGATACGCAGTATTTT
TRBV12-3/TRBV12-4	12	TRBJ1-5	.	.	CASSSRSQPQHF	TGTGCCAGCAGTTCTCGGTCGCAGCCCCAGCATTTT
TRBV7-9	12	TRBJ1-2	.	.	CASRTTNYGYTF	TGTGCCAGCCGTACTACTAACTATGGCTACACCTTC
TRBV27	17	TRBJ2-7	TRBD2	.	CASRGTSGAFMSYEQYF	TGTGCCAGCCGAGGGACTAGCGGGGCCTTCATGAGCTACGAGCAGTACTTC
TRBV24-1	16	TRBJ2-7	TRBD1	once	CATRENPGQGRYEQYF	TGTGCCACCAGGGAAAATCCGGGACAGGGGAGGTACGAGCAGTACTTC
TRBV30	12	TRBJ1-1	.	.	CAWKDTNTEAFF	TGTGCCTGGAAGGACACTAACACTGAAGCTTTCTTT